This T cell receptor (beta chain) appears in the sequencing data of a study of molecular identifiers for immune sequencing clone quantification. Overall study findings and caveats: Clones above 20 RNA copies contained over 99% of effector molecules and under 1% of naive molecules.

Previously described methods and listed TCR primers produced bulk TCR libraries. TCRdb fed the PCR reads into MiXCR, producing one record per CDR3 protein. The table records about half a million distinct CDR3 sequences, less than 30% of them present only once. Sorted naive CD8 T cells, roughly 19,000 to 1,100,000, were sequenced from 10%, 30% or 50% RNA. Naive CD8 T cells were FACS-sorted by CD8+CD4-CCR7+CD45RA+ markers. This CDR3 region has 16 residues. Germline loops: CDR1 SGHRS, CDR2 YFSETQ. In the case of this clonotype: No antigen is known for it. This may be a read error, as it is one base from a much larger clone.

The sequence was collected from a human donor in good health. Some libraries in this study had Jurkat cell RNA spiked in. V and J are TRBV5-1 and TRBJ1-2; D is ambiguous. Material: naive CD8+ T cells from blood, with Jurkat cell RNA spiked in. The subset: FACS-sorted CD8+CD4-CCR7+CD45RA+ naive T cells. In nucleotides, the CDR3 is TGCGTCAGCAGCTTAGAATTATCCGGCAGTCTCTATGGCTACACCTTC. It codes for CVSSLELSGSLYGYTF.